One sample yielded the 22 T cell receptor beta chains listed below, sequenced in a study of T cells after yellow fever vaccination. Each CDR3 protein gets one entry after TCRdb re-called the 5' RACE reads with MiXCR. Of 450,000 to 600,000 distinct CDR3 sequences in the sample, 13% were seen once. The sample here was PBMCs, taken on the day of the yellow fever booster vaccination. These receptors all stem from a man aged 25-45 years who received the YFV17D yellow fever vaccine.

This clonotype appeared a few times. This chain uses TRBV19 with TRBJ2-5, with D hard to call. Trimming cost V 4 bases and J 2 bases, with 14 bases left between them. CDR3 length: 15 amino acids. Looked up from germline, CDR1 is LNHDA and CDR2 is SQIVND (reference sequence). The CDR3 nucleotides read TGTGCCAGTAGTAGCGGTCTAGGCCGACAAGAGACCCAGTACTTC. As protein: CASSSGLGRQETQYF.

The chain links TRBV6-4 to TRBJ2-3; D gene unclear. Germline V gene data show CDR1 as MRHNA and CDR2 as SNTAGT. This CDR3 contains 13 residues. The V and J ends lost 5 bases and 5 bases respectively, with 11 bases between them. CDR3 nucleotides: TGTGCCAGCAGTCCTGTGGTAGGAGATACGCAGTATTTT. Translated: CASSPVVGDTQYF.

This clonotype was recorded a few times. The rearrangement joins TRBV20-1 to TRBJ2-5; no reliable D call. Germline CDR1 and CDR2: DFQATT and SNEGSKA (reference sequence). With 6 bases removed from V and 5 bases from J, the gap between germline ends came to 13 bases. This CDR3 has 12 amino acids. The CDR3 nucleotides are TGCAGTGCCCCCTCAGGCTGGGAGACCCAGTACTTC. As protein: CSAPSGWETQYF.

This clonotype was detected only a few times. The V gene is TRBV30, the J gene TRBJ2-3, with D unresolved. The germline gives CDR1 GTSNPN, CDR2 SVGIG (reference sequence). The CDR3 has 14 amino acids. Deletions cut 1 base from V and 1 base from J, with 9 bases between. CDR3 amino acids: CAWSGGLGTDTQYF. CDR3 coding DNA: TGTGCCTGGAGTGGTGGGTTGGGCACAGATACGCAGTATTTT.

In its sample, this clonotype was seen a few times. This chain links TRBV7-2 with TRBJ2-1; D may be TRBD2 (6 bases). V lost 10 bases and J 0 bases, leaving 13 bases between the germline ends. The CDR3 has 14 amino acids. Germline values: CDR1 SGHTA, CDR2 FQGNSA. The CDR3: CATSSDSSYNEQFF. The CDR3 DNA sequence: TGTGCCACCTCTAGCGATAGCTCCTACAATGAGCAGTTCTTC.

This clonotype showed up just a few times. The chain recombines TRBV7-9 with TRBJ2-1, with a weak D call TRBD1 (5 bases). This CDR3 comprises 15 residues. Trimming removed 5 bases from V and 8 bases from J, with 19 bases in between. Germline V gene lookup returns CDR1 SEHNR and CDR2 FQNEAQ (reference sequence). The CDR3 region is CASSPGHPGIDEQFF. In nucleotides, the CDR3 is TGTGCCAGCAGCCCCGGACACCCGGGTATCGATGAGCAGTTCTTC.

The rearrangement uses TRBV5-1 and TRBJ2-1; weak D call: TRBD1 (6 bases). V shed 5 bases and J shed 4 bases, with 10 bases lying between them. The length of the CDR3 is 13 residues. The V gene's germline CDR1 is SGHRS and CDR2 YFSETQ. The CDR3 nucleotides are TGCGCCAGCAGATCTGACAGGTACAATGAGCAGTTCTTC. It codes for CASRSDRYNEQFF.

CDR3 bases: TGTGCCAGCAGCTTAGCATCCCTAGCGGGAGGCAATGAGCAGTTCTTC. Encoded protein: CASSLASLAGGNEQFF. The chain couples TRBV7-2 to TRBJ2-1, with 11 bases aligning to TRBD2. After removal of 0 bases from V and 6 bases from J, the junction contained 4 bases not matched to a gene. The CDR3 consists of 16 residues. Germline V gene lookup returns CDR1 SGHTA and CDR2 FQGNSA.

The sample holds a few counts of this clonotype. The chain joins TRBV10-3 to TRBJ2-7; the D gene is possibly TRBD1 (6 bases). The V and J ends lost 0 bases and 3 bases respectively, with 9 bases between them. The germline V gene encodes CDR1 ENHRY and CDR2 SYGVKD. CDR3 length: 14 amino acids. The chain's CDR3 is CAISESQGIYEQYF. The DNA for the CDR3 is TGTGCCATCAGTGAGTCACAGGGAATCTACGAGCAGTACTTC.

The V call is TRBV5-1, the J call TRBJ2-1; D call uncertain. The V gene's germline CDR1 is SGHRS and CDR2 YFSETQ. The CDR3 contains 17 residues. V lost 1 base to trimming and J lost 4 bases, with 18 bases between them. CDR3 in amino acids: CASSLLINKRLYNEQFF. For the CDR3, the DNA is TGCGCCAGCAGCTTGCTCATAAATAAGAGGCTTTACAATGAGCAGTTCTTC.

This clonotype occurred a few times. This chain connects TRBV9 to TRBJ2-2, with D perhaps TRBD2 (6 bases). The CDR3 spans 16 residues. In germline, CDR1 is SGDLS, CDR2 YYNGEE. Trimming took 3 bases from V and 1 from J, leaving 13 bases between them. The CDR3 protein is CASSAPGDWNTGELFF. CDR3 sequence (DNA): TGTGCCAGCAGCGCCCCGGGAGATTGGAACACCGGGGAGCTGTTTTTT.

This clonotype was observed a handful of times. The chain links TRBV6-5 to TRBJ2-3; maybe TRBD2 (6 bases). CDR3 length: 14 amino acids. Germline V gives CDR1 MNHEY, CDR2 SVGAGI. Trimming shortened V by 7 bases and J by 2 bases, and 13 bases separated the two germline ends. In DNA form, the CDR3 reads TGTGCCAGCACTTTAACGGACTACACAGATACGCAGTATTTT. The encoded protein is CASTLTDYTDTQYF.

The chain carries TRBV12-3 or TRBV12-4 and TRBJ1-1; D remains ambiguous. V was pared by 0 bases and J by 11 bases, with 13 bases between. The CDR3 contains 13 residues. The CDR3 DNA is TGTGCCAGCAGTTTAGCGGTAGGGATTGGGGCTTTCTTT. Residues: CASSLAVGIGAFF.

A few counts support this clonotype. The chain links TRBV6-5 to TRBJ2-7; 11 bases map to TRBD1. CDR3 length: 18 amino acids. The germline V gene has CDR1 MNHEY and CDR2 SVGAGI. V lost 2 bases to trimming and J lost 1 base; unmatched junction nucleotides: 10. CDR3 sequence (DNA): TGTGCCAGCAGTTACCAATCGCCCGGGACAGGGGGTTCCTACGAGCAGTACTTC. Its protein is CASSYQSPGTGGSYEQYF.

The chain is built from TRBV15 and TRBJ2-5; tentative D call: TRBD1 (5 bases). The CDR3 is made up of 13 amino acids. The germline V and J ends were trimmed by 0 bases and 13 bases, with 15 bases remaining between them. From germline, CDR1 is LNHNV and CDR2 YYDKDF (reference sequence). The CDR3: CATSREARTRAYF. The CDR3, as DNA: TGTGCCACCAGCAGAGAGGCCAGGACAAGGGCGTACTTC.

This chain links TRBV7-9 with TRBJ2-2, with 8 bases identical to TRBD1. From germline, CDR1 is SEHNR and CDR2 FQNEAQ (reference sequence). CDR3 length: 16 amino acids. The J segment lost 5 bases and the V segment lost 5 bases, leaving 10 bases of the junction unmatched. Here the CDR3 DNA reads TGTGCCAGCAGCACCACGGACAGGGAGAAAACCGGGGAGCTGTTTTTT. This translates into CASSTTDREKTGELFF.

This clonotype was counted a few times. The chain combines TRBV6-1 with TRBJ2-7, with 8 bases aligning to TRBD2. CDR3 size: 15 residues. Trimming at V came to 6 bases and at J to 5 bases, leaving 12 bases not matched to a gene. Germline CDR1 MNHNS, CDR2 SASEGT. CDR3 DNA sequence: TGTGCCAGCAGCAGAGGACTAGCCTTTATACACGAGCAGTACTTC. As protein: CASSRGLAFIHEQYF.

The chain employs TRBV14 and TRBJ2-1; D may be TRBD1 or TRBD2 (6 bases each). The germline V and J ends were trimmed by 4 bases and 6 bases, with 16 bases remaining between them. CDR3 length: 15 residues. CDR1 and CDR2 (germline): SGHDN, FVKESK. The DNA for the CDR3 is TGTGCCAGCAGCCTGGACGGGGGCCGGGTCAATGAGCAGTTCTTC. Residues: CASSLDGGRVNEQFF.

The rearrangement links TRBV9 to TRBJ2-1, with a possible D match to TRBD2 (6 bases). From germline, CDR1 is SGDLS and CDR2 YYNGEE. The CDR3 has 16 amino acids. Between the trimmed V and J ends, which lost 0 bases and 1 base, there was a span of 11 bases. CDR3 sequence (DNA): TGTGCCAGCAGCGTAGAACCCCGGGAGTCCTACAATGAGCAGTTCTTC. Protein product: CASSVEPRESYNEQFF.

This clonotype was detected a few times. The rearrangement uses TRBV30 and TRBJ2-4; TRBD1 matches at 12 bases. V was clipped by 3 bases and J by 0 bases; unmatched bases: 9. The CDR3 spans 18 residues. Germline values: CDR1 GTSNPN, CDR2 SVGIG (reference sequence). The CDR3 coding sequence is TGTGCCTGGAGAGACCGGGACAGGGGGCTAATAGCCAAAAACATTCAGTACTTC. Its protein is CAWRDRDRGLIAKNIQYF.

This clonotype was picked up many times. This sequence joins TRBV12-3 or TRBV12-4 and TRBJ2-2; D may be TRBD2 (6 bases). There are 14 residues in the CDR3. The germline V and J ends were trimmed by 6 bases and 6 bases, with 14 bases remaining between them. CDR3: CASRPTGVAGELFF. The CDR3 region has the DNA TGTGCCAGCAGGCCCACGGGGGTCGCCGGGGAGCTGTTTTTT.

This clonotype was counted between two and nine times. The V and J genes are TRBV27 and TRBJ2-7; TRBD2 aligns across 9 bases. Germline-derived CDR1 and CDR2 are MNHEY and SMNVEV (reference sequence). The CDR3 sequence is 15 residues long. V was clipped by 5 bases and J by 0 bases; unmatched bases: 5. CDR3 DNA: TGTGCCAGCAGTATGGGACTAGCTTCCTCCTACGAGCAGTACTTC. It specifies CASSMGLASSYEQYF.